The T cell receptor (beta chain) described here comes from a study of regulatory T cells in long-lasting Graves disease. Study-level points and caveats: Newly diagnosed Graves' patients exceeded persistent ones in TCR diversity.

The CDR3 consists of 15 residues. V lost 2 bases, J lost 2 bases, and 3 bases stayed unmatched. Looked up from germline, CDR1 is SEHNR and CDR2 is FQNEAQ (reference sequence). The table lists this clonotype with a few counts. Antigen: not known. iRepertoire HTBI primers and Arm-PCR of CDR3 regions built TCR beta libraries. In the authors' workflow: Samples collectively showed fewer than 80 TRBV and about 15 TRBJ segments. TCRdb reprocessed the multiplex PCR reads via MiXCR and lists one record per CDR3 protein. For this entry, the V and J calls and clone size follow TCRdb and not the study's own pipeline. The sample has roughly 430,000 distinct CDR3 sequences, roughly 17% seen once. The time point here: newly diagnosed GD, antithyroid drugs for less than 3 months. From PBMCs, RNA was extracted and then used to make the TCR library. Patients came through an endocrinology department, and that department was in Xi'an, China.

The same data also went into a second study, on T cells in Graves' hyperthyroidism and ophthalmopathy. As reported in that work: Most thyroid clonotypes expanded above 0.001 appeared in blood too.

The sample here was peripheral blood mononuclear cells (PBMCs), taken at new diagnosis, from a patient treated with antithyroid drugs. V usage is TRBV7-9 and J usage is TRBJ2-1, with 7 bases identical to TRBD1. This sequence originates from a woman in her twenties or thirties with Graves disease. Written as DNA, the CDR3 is TGTGCCAGCAGCTTATGGGACAGAACCTACAATGAGCAGTTCTTC. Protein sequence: CASSLWDRTYNEQFF.